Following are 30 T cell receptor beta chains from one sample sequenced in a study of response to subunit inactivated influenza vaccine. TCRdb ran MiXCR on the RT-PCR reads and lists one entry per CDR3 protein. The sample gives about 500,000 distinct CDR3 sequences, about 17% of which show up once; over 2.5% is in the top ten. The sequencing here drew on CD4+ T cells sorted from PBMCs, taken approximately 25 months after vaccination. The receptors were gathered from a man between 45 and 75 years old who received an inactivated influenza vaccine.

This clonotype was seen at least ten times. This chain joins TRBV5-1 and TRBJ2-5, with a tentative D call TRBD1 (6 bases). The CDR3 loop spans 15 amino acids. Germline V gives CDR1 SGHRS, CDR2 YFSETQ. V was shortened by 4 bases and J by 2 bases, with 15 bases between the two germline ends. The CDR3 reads CASSMGHLGQETQYF. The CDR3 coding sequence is TGCGCCAGCAGCATGGGACATTTGGGACAAGAGACCCAGTACTTC.

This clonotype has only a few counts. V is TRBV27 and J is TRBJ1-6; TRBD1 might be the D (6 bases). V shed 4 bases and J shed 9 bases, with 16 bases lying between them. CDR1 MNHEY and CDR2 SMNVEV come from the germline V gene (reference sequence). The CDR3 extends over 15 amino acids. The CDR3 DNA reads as TGTGCCAGCAGTTCGGTGGACAGCTCCAGTTCACCCCTCCACTTT. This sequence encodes CASSSVDSSSSPLHF.

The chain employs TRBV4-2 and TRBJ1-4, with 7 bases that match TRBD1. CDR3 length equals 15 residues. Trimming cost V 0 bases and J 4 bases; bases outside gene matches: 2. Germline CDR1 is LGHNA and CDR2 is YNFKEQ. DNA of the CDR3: TGTGCCAGCAGCCAAGATAGACAGGGTAATGAAAAACTGTTTTTT. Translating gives CASSQDRQGNEKLFF.

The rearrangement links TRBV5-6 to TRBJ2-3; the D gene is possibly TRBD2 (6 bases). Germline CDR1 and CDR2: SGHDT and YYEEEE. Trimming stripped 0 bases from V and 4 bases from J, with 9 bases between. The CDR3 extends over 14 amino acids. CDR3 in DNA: TGTGCCAGCAGCTTGGCTAGCGTAGCAGATACGCAGTATTTT. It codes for CASSLASVADTQYF.

CDR3 coding DNA: TGTGCCACCAGTGAGCCGGGACAGACCACCGGGGAGCTGTTTTTT. It encodes CATSEPGQTTGELFF. The rearrangement links TRBV24-1 to TRBJ2-2; TRBD1 agrees at 7 bases. Germline values: CDR1 KGHDR, CDR2 SFDVKD. The CDR3 spans 15 residues. V shed 4 bases, J shed 4 bases, and the junction held 5 bases outside the gene matches.

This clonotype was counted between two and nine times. The CDR3 here is CASSPQGQVNTGELFF. In DNA form, the CDR3 reads TGTGCCAGCAGCCCGCAGGGACAGGTGAACACCGGGGAGCTGTTTTTT. The V call is TRBV7-8, the J call TRBJ2-2; 8 nucleotides match TRBD1. The CDR3 spans 16 residues. J was trimmed by 1 base and V by 5 bases; bases with no gene match: 6. Germline loops: CDR1 SGHVS, CDR2 FQNEAQ.

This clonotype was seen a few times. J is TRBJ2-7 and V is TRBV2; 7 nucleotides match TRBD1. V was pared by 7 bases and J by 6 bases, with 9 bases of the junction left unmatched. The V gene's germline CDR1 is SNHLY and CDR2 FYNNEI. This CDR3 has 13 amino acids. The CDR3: CASNPGQLSEQYF. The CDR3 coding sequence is TGTGCCAGCAACCCGGGACAGCTATCCGAGCAGTACTTC. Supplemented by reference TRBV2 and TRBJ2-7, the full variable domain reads EPEVTQTPSHQVTQMGQEVILRCVPISNHLYFYWYRQILGQKVEFLVSFYNNEISEKSEIFDDQFSVERPDGSNFTLKIRSTKLEDSAMYFCASNPGQLSEQYFGPGTRLTVT.

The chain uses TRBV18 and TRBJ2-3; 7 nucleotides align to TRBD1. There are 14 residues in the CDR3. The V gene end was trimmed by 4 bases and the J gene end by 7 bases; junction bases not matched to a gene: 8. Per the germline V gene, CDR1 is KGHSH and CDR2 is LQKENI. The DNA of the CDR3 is TGTGCCAGCTCACAGGGGGCCCCAGAACATACGCAGTATTTT. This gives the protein CASSQGAPEHTQYF.

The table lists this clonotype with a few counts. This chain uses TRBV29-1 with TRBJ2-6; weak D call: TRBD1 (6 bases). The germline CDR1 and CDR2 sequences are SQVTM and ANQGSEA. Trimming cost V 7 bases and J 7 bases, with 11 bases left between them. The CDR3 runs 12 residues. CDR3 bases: TGCAGCGCTGTACAGGGAGCCAACGTCCTGACTTTC. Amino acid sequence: CSAVQGANVLTF.

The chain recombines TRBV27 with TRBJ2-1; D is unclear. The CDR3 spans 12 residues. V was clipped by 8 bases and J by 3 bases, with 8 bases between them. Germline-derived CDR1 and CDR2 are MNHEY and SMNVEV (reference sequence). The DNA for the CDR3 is TGTGCCAGCGCCCCAGGCTACAATGAGCAGTTCTTC. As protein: CASAPGYNEQFF.

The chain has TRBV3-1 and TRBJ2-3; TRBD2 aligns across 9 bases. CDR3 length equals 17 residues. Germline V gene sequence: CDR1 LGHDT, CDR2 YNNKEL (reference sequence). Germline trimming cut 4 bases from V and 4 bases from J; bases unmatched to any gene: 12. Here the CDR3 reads CASSPVGGRAESDTQYF. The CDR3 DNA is TGTGCCAGCAGCCCCGTTGGCGGGAGGGCCGAGTCAGATACGCAGTATTTT.

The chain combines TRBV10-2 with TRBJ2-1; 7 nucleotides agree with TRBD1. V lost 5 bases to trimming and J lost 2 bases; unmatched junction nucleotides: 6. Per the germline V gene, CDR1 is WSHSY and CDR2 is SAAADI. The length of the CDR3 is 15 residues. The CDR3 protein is CASSLHGTAYNEQFF. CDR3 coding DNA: TGCGCCAGCAGTCTTCATGGGACAGCCTACAATGAGCAGTTCTTC.

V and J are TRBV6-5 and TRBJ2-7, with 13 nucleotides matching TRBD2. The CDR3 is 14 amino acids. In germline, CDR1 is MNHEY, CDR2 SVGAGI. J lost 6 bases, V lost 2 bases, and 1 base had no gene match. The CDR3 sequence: CASSYGLAGVEQYF. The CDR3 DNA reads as TGTGCCAGCAGTTACGGACTAGCGGGAGTCGAGCAGTACTTC.

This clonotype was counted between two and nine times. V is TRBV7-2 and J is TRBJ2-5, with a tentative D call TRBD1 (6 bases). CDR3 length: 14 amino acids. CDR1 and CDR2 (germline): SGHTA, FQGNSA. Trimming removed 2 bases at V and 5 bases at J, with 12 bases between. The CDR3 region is CASSLRYRAETQYF. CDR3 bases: TGTGCCAGCAGCTTAAGATACAGGGCTGAGACCCAGTACTTC.

The CDR3 sequence: CASSLAGTNKETQYF. The CDR3 nucleotides read TGTGCCAGCAGCTTAGCGGGGACCAACAAAGAGACCCAGTACTTC. The chain couples TRBV7-6 to TRBJ2-5; D possibly uses TRBD1 or TRBD2 (5 bases each). CDR1 is SGHVS, CDR2 FNYEAQ, per germline. V was clipped by 0 bases and J by 3 bases, with 11 bases between them. This CDR3 spans 15 amino acids.

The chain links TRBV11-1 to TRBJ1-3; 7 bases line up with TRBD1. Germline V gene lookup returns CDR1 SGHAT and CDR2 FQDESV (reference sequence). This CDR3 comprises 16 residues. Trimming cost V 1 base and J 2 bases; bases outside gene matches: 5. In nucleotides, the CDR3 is TGTGCCAGCAGCTTAGGACCTACAGGGGCTGGAAACACCATATATTTT. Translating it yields CASSLGPTGAGNTIYF.

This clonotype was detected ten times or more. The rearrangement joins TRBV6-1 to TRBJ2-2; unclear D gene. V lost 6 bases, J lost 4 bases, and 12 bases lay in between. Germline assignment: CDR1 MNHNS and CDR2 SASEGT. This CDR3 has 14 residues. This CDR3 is CASRSQTSTGELFF. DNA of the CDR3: TGTGCCAGCAGATCACAGACCTCCACCGGGGAGCTGTTTTTT.

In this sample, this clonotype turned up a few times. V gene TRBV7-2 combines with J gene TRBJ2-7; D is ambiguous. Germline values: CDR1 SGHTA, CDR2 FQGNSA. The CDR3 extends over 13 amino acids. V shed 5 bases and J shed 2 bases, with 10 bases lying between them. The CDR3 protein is CASSLVIAYEQYF. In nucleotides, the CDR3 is TGTGCCAGCAGCCTAGTTATAGCCTACGAGCAGTACTTC.

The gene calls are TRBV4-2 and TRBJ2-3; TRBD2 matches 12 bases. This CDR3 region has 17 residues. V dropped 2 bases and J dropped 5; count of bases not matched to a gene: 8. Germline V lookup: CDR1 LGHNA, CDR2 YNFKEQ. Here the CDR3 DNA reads TGTGCCAGCAGCCAACCTCTACTAGCGGGGGGAGAAGATACGCAGTATTTT. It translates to CASSQPLLAGGEDTQYF.

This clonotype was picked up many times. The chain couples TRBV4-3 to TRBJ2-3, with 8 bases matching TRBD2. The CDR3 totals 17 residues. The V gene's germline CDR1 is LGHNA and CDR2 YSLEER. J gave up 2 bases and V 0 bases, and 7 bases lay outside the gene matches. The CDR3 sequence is CASSQDPASGYTDTQYF. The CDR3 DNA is TGCGCCAGCAGCCAAGATCCCGCTAGCGGGTACACAGATACGCAGTATTTT.

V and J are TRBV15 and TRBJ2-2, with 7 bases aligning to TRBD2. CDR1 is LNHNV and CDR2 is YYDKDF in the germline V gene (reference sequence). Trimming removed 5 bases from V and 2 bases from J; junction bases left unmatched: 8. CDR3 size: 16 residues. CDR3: CATSPPGGANTGELFF. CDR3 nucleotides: TGTGCCACCAGCCCCCCGGGGGGAGCCAACACCGGGGAGCTGTTTTTT.

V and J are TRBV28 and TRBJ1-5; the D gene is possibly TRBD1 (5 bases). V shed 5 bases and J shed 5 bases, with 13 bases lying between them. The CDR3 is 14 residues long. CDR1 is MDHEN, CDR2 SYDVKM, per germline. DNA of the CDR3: TGTGCCAGCAGTCGCGACAGAACCTATCAGCCCCAGCATTTT. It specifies CASSRDRTYQPQHF.

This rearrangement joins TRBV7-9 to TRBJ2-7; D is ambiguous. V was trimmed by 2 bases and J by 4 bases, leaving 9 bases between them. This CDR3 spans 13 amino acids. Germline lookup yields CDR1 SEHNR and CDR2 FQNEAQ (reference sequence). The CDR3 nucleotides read TGTGCCAGCAGCTTAACTGGGCAGTACGAGCAGTACTTC. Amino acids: CASSLTGQYEQYF.

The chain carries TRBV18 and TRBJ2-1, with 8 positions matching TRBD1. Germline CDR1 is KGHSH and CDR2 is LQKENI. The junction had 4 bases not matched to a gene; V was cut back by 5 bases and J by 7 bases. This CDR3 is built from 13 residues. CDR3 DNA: TGTGCCAGCTCAGAAAACAGGGGGAATGAGCAGTTCTTC. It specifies CASSENRGNEQFF.

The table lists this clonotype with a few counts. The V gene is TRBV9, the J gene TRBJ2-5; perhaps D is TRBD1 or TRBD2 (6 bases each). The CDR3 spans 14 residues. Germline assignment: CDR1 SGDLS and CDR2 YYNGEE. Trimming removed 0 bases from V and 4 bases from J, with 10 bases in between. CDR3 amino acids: CASSVGPGAETQYF. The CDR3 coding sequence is TGTGCCAGCAGCGTAGGTCCGGGGGCAGAGACCCAGTACTTC.

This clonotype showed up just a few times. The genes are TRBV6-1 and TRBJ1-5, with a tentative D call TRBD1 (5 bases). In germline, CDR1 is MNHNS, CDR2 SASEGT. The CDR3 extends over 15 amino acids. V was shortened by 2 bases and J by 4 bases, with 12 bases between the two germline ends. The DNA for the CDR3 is TGTGCCAGCAGTGAAATTGGGGGGACTAATCAGCCCCAGCATTTT. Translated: CASSEIGGTNQPQHF.

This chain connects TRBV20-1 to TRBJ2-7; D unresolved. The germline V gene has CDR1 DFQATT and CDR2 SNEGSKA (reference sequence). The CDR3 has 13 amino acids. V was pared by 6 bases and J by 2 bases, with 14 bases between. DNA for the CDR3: TGCAGTGCCCCCGTTGGGTCGCCCTACGAGCAGTACTTC. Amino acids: CSAPVGSPYEQYF.

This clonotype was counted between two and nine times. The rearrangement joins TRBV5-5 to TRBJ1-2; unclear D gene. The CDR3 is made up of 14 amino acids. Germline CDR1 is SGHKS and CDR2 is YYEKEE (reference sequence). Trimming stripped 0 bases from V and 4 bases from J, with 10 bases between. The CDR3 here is CASSLAPAAYGYTF. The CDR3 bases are TGTGCCAGCAGCTTGGCCCCGGCAGCCTATGGCTACACCTTC.

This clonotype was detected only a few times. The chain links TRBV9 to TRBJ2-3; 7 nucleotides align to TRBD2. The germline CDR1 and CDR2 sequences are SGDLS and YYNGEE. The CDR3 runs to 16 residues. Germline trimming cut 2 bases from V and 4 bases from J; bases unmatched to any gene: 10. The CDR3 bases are TGTGCCAGCAGCGTCTTGGCGGGAGCGACCGCAGATACGCAGTATTTT. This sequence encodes CASSVLAGATADTQYF.

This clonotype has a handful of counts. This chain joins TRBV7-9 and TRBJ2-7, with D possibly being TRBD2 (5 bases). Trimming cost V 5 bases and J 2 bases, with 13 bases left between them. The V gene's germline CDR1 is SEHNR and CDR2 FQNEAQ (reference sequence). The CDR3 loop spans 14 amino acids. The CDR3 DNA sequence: TGTGCCAGCAGCCGAGAGCCGGGAACCTACGAGCAGTACTTC. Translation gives CASSREPGTYEQYF.